The T cell receptor beta chain under discussion was sequenced for a study of Ad26.COV2.S vaccination and SARS-CoV-2 variants. Treatment defined: 15 to 20 received Ad26.COV2.S at low or high dose, single or two shots; several received placebo; per-sample allocation not given. Day 63 following the first vaccine or placebo injection was when the samples were taken. The protocol was immunoSEQ multiplex PCR, while the TCRdb copy is restricted to in-frame clones and leaves out a portion. The sample contains roughly 380,000 clones, roughly 84% of which appear only once. Trimming took 1 base from V and 1 from J, leaving 14 bases between them. Looked up from germline, CDR1 is LGHNA and CDR2 is YSLEER. The CDR3 runs to 16 residues.

The material was peripheral blood, obtained in a trial of Ad26.COV2.S vaccine versus placebo. This receptor was obtained from a person between 18 and 60 years old who received the Ad26.COV2.S COVID-19 vaccine or a placebo. The chain links TRBV4-3 to TRBJ2-7; D perhaps matches TRBD1 (5 bases). The CDR3 DNA is TGCGCCAGCAGCCAAGTCTACGAGAGACAGTCCTACGAGCAGTACTTC. Translation gives CASSQVYERQSYEQYF.